The source of this TCR beta chain is a study of T-cell reconstitution after alpha-beta-depleted transplantation in children. Preparing the TCRbeta library involved the use of unique molecular identifiers. TCRdb reanalysed the PCR reads using MiXCR and keeps one entry per CDR3 protein. Here the sample spans hundreds of thousands of distinct CDR3 sequences, roughly 18% being singletons. Trimming cost V 0 bases and J 0 bases, with 7 bases left between them. The germline V gene has CDR1 SGHRS and CDR2 YFSETQ. The CDR3 runs 15 residues. The chain joins TRBV5-1 to TRBJ2-1, with D uncertain. The source is a human donor who donated a stem cell graft to a child with acute lymphoblastic leukemia. The source was PBMCs from the stem cell graft donor, collected from the stem cell graft. The CDR3 DNA reads TGCGCCAGCAGCTTGGACACGAGCTCCTACAATGAGCAGTTCTTC. Its translation is CASSLDTSSYNEQFF.